The present entry profiles one TCR beta chain with its context. The antigen is not known. The data were obtained in a study of OX40 agonist ivuxolimab in advanced cancers. As for the study in general: 40% to 50% of patients had received prior checkpoint inhibitor therapy. Regarding the study as a whole: Averaging showed that CD8+ T cells had more expanded clones than CD4+ did.

Data came from immunoSEQ multiplex PCR; TCRdb stores just in-frame clones and leaves some out. Altogether about 90,000 clones are present, roughly 85% being singletons, with the ten largest covering roughly 1.4%. This receptor was identified in an adult with an advanced solid tumor such as melanoma, head and neck, liver or kidney cancer. This material consisted of CD4+ or CD8+ T cells sorted from blood, taken in a trial of the OX40 agonist ivuxolimab.

The CDR3 nucleotides read TGTGCCAGCAGCTTAGTGTCAAGCGTCGAGCAGTACTTC. This codes for CASSLVSSVEQYF. V usage is TRBV11-2 and J usage is TRBJ2-7, with D uncertain. This CDR3 comprises 13 residues. Germline V CDR1 and CDR2: SGHAT, FQNNGV. Trimming left V 1 base short and J 6 bases short, with 10 bases between.